Shown below are 19 T cell receptor beta chains from a single sample sequenced in a study of CD8 T cells in Susac syndrome. An amount of RNA that ranged from 0.5 to 1 ug was reverse transcribed with random hexamers. TCRdb recomputed calls from the immunoSEQ multiplex PCR reads with MiXCR, one row per CDR3 protein. The table has roughly 200,000 distinct CDR3 sequences, 90% to 95% seen once; the top ten hold more than 0.08%. Sequencing input: CD4+ T cells from PBMCs. The source is a human donor with Susac syndrome.

The rearrangement links TRBV4-3 to TRBJ2-3; 7 positions match TRBD1. The junction had 13 bases not matched to a gene; V was cut back by 8 bases and J by 8 bases. Per the germline V gene, CDR1 is LGHNA and CDR2 is YSLEER. The CDR3 sequence is 14 residues long. CDR3 DNA: TGCGCCAGCCGAAAGGCAGGGGGTCACGGTACGCAGTATTTT. Translating gives CASRKAGGHGTQYF.

The chain uses TRBV28 and TRBJ2-7; D may be TRBD1 (6 bases). The germline CDR1 and CDR2 sequences are MDHEN and SYDVKM. The CDR3 is 13 amino acids. V shed 3 bases and J shed 3 bases, with 9 bases lying between them. CDR3 coding DNA: TGTGCCAGCAGTTTGAACAGGGACTACGAGCAGTACTTC. Translation gives CASSLNRDYEQYF.

This clonotype was seen once. This sequence joins TRBV25-1 and TRBJ1-4; maybe TRBD1 (5 bases). This CDR3 is built from 15 residues. The V gene's germline CDR1 is MGHDK and CDR2 SYGVNS. Trimming shortened V by 1 base and J by 8 bases, and 14 bases separated the two germline ends. CDR3 in amino acids: CASSEWEDIGEKLFF. CDR3 bases: TGTGCCAGCAGTGAATGGGAGGACATCGGGGAAAAACTGTTTTTT.

The rearrangement joins TRBV12-3 or TRBV12-4 to TRBJ1-5; TRBD1 might be the D (5 bases). This CDR3 comprises 15 residues. V shed 3 bases and J shed 1 base, with 10 bases lying between them. CDR3 residues: CASSFSGPSNQPQHF. CDR3 nucleotide sequence: TGTGCCAGCAGTTTTTCAGGGCCCAGCAATCAGCCCCAGCATTTT.

V usage is TRBV19 and J usage is TRBJ2-2; 9 nucleotides align to TRBD1. From germline, CDR1 is LNHDA and CDR2 SQIVND (reference sequence). The CDR3 consists of 16 residues. V lost 6 bases, J lost 5 bases, and 10 bases stayed unmatched. The CDR3 DNA is TGTGCCAGTAGGAACAGGGGGCGCGTTCGGACCGGGGAGCTGTTTTTT. Translated, it gives CASRNRGRVRTGELFF.

The count of this clonotype is one. This chain links TRBV3-1 with TRBJ2-5; D remains ambiguous. This CDR3 region has 11 residues. The germline V gene has CDR1 LGHDT and CDR2 YNNKEL (reference sequence). V gave up 3 bases and J gave up 6 bases, with 5 bases separating them. The CDR3 is CASSHMKTQYF. Here the CDR3 DNA reads TGTGCCAGCAGCCATATGAAGACCCAGTACTTC.

V usage is TRBV20-1 and J usage is TRBJ1-1; D is ambiguous. This CDR3 contains 14 residues. Germline-derived CDR1 and CDR2 are DFQATT and SNEGSKA (reference sequence). Trimming pared 1 base from V and 0 bases from J, leaving 9 bases between. The CDR3 sequence: CSARASGLNTEAFF. The CDR3 DNA reads TGCAGTGCTAGAGCTTCAGGACTGAACACTGAAGCTTTCTTT.

The J gene is TRBJ1-1, the V gene TRBV3-1, with TRBD1 as a possible D gene (5 bases). The CDR3 loop spans 13 amino acids. Deletions cut 5 bases from V and 8 bases from J, with 15 bases between. Germline-derived CDR1 and CDR2 are LGHDT and YNNKEL (reference sequence). CDR3 protein: CASSYTGPLEAFF. DNA for the CDR3: TGTGCCAGCAGCTACACAGGTCCGCTCGAAGCTTTCTTT.

The chain carries TRBV30 and TRBJ2-2; D is ambiguous. This CDR3 comprises 13 residues. Per the germline V gene, CDR1 is GTSNPN and CDR2 is SVGIG (reference sequence). Deletions cut 4 bases from V and 0 bases from J, with 6 bases between. The CDR3 loop reads CAWTAANTGELFF. In nucleotides, the CDR3 is TGTGCCTGGACAGCAGCGAACACCGGGGAGCTGTTTTTT.

The chain has TRBV28 and TRBJ1-5, with 9 bases aligning to TRBD1. The V and J ends lost 5 bases and 5 bases, in that order; junction bases with no gene match: 10. Per the germline V gene, CDR1 is MDHEN and CDR2 is SYDVKM. CDR3 length: 16 amino acids. The DNA for the CDR3 is TGTGCCAGCAGTATATACAGGGGGCGAGATGATCAGCCCCAGCATTTT. It codes for CASSIYRGRDDQPQHF.

This rearrangement joins TRBV4-2 to TRBJ1-2; D is ambiguous. There are 12 residues in the CDR3. Germline CDR1 and CDR2: LGHNA and YNFKEQ. The ends were cut back, 4 bases at V and 8 bases at J, with 11 bases in the middle. Here the CDR3 reads CASSLPKQGYTF. The CDR3, as DNA: TGTGCCAGCAGCCTCCCTAAACAGGGCTACACCTTC.

This clonotype appeared a single time. V and J are TRBV3-1 and TRBJ2-1; 7 bases align to TRBD2. Germline loops: CDR1 LGHDT, CDR2 YNNKEL (reference sequence). J lost 2 bases, V lost 0 bases, and 4 bases had no gene match. CDR3 length equals 16 residues. The CDR3 loop reads CASSQDTGGPYNEQFF. The CDR3 region has the DNA TGTGCCAGCAGCCAAGATACGGGGGGTCCCTACAATGAGCAGTTCTTC.

The genes are TRBV20-1 and TRBJ2-1, with TRBD2 identical over 8 bases. The germline V gene has CDR1 DFQATT and CDR2 SNEGSKA (reference sequence). The CDR3 spans 16 residues. V trimming: 0 bases; J trimming: 4 bases; junction bases outside the gene matches: 8. The chain's CDR3 is CSARDSPGGMYNEQFF. In DNA form, the CDR3 reads TGCAGTGCTAGAGATTCCCCGGGGGGGATGTACAATGAGCAGTTCTTC.

The chain combines TRBV25-1 with TRBJ2-6; D is undetermined. The V and J ends lost 7 bases and 1 base respectively, with 11 bases between them. The CDR3 consists of 15 residues. The germline V gene has CDR1 MGHDK and CDR2 SYGVNS. CDR3 in amino acids: CASKGTWSGANVLTF. CDR3 nucleotides: TGTGCCAGCAAGGGTACGTGGTCTGGGGCCAACGTCCTGACTTTC.

V is TRBV15 and J is TRBJ1-1; tentative D call: TRBD1 (6 bases). From germline, CDR1 is LNHNV and CDR2 YYDKDF (reference sequence). The CDR3 extends over 15 amino acids. Trimming took 2 bases from V and 3 from J, leaving 13 bases between them. This chain's CDR3 is CATSRLQGRDTEAFF. The CDR3, as DNA: TGTGCCACCAGCAGACTACAGGGCAGGGACACTGAAGCTTTCTTT.

The gene calls are TRBV2 and TRBJ1-2, with TRBD1 identical over 8 bases. Germline values: CDR1 SNHLY, CDR2 FYNNEI. The CDR3 is 13 residues long. V trimming: 6 bases; J trimming: 5 bases; junction bases outside the gene matches: 5. DNA for the CDR3: TGTGCCAGCAGCCGACAGGGGCAGTATGGCTACACCTTC. Protein: CASSRQGQYGYTF.

This chain links TRBV20-1 with TRBJ1-1, with 7 bases identical to TRBD1. CDR3 length equals 12 residues. From germline, CDR1 is DFQATT and CDR2 SNEGSKA (reference sequence). The CDR3 nucleotides read TGCAGCGTGAACAGGGGCAGCACTGAAGCTTTCTTT. It specifies CSVNRGSTEAFF.

The rearrangement links TRBV30 to TRBJ1-1; D remains unclear. There are 13 residues in the CDR3. V dropped 0 bases and J dropped 1 base, with 6 bases sitting between them. Germline CDR1 GTSNPN, CDR2 SVGIG (reference sequence). This CDR3 is CAWSVHRNTEAFF. The CDR3 DNA reads TGTGCCTGGAGTGTACACAGGAACACTGAAGCTTTCTTT. Variable domain in full (rest from reference TRBV30 and TRBJ1-1): SQTIHQWPATLVQPVGSPLSLECTVEGTSNPNLYWYRQAAGRGLQLLFYSVGIGQISSEVPQNLSASRPQDRQFILSSKKLLLSDSGFYLCAWSVHRNTEAFFGQGTRLTVV.

The rearrangement links TRBV19 to TRBJ1-1, with 8 positions matching TRBD1. This CDR3 region has 12 residues. The junction had 3 bases not matched to a gene; V was cut back by 4 bases and J by 8 bases. Looked up from germline, CDR1 is LNHDA and CDR2 is SQIVND (reference sequence). The CDR3 nucleotides read TGTGCCAGTAGTAAGGGGGACAGGGAAGCTTTCTTT. Protein: CASSKGDREAFF.